This is a list of T cell receptor beta chains from one sample in a study of cytomegalovirus exposure and HLA in healthy donors. The method was immunoSEQ multiplex PCR; TCRdb's version includes in-frame clones alone and lacks a portion of them. Of fewer than 150,000 clones in the sample, roughly 80% are singletons; the top ten hold around 4.1%. The sequencing input was PBMCs. The receptors derive from a middle-aged man in good health and CMV-seropositive. Each CDR3 is given with its conserved first and last residue. A D gene is named only where the DNA matches it firmly. Size tells how often a clone was seen (once, few, many) or the class of an expanded clone, and some rows leave it out.

-,-,TRBV19,TRBJ1-6,CASRLSGLAPLHF,TGTGCCAGTAGGTTGTCAGGGCTGGCACCCCTCCACTTT
-,TRBD2,TRBV5-1,TRBJ2-1,CASSWAGGQNEQFF,TGCGCCAGCAGCTGGGCGGGGGGGCAGAATGAGCAGTTCTTC
-,TRBD1,TRBV7-9,TRBJ2-7,CASSPWGTGFHEQYF,TGTGCCAGCAGCCCCTGGGGGACAGGATTTCACGAGCAGTACTTC
-,-,TRBV7-7,TRBJ2-7,CASSLALGLEQYF,TGTGCTAGCAGCTTAGCCCTAGGCCTCGAGCAGTACTTC
-,-,TRBV6-1,TRBJ1-5,CASSAYREGTPQHF,TGTGCCAGCAGTGCCTACCGGGAGGGGACGCCCCAGCATTTT
-,-,TRBV5-5,TRBJ1-2,CASSLQTALIGGYTF,TGTGCCAGCAGCTTACAAACAGCCTTGATTGGGGGCTACACCTTC
-,TRBD1,TRBV4-3,TRBJ1-1,CASSLKTGDTEAFF,TGCGCCAGCAGCCTAAAAACAGGGGACACTGAAGCTTTCTTT
-,TRBD2,TRBV5-4,TRBJ2-7,CASSLGVWASGSSYEQYF,TGTGCCAGCAGCTTGGGTGTTTGGGCTAGCGGGTCGTCCTACGAGCAGTACTTC
-,-,TRBV7-2,TRBJ2-5,CASSLVTTGTQYF,TGTGCCAGCAGCTTAGTGACTACTGGGACCCAGTACTTC
-,-,TRBV5-6,TRBJ2-7,CASSLDYYEQYF,TGTGCCAGCAGCTTGGATTATTACGAGCAGTACTTC
few,-,TRBV7-2,TRBJ2-5,CASSLEPSGGGSRTQYF,TGTGCCAGCAGCTTAGAACCTAGCGGAGGGGGGTCAAGGACCCAGTACTTC
-,-,TRBV7-3,TRBJ2-1,CASSLQVSTYNEQFF,TGTGCCAGCAGCTTACAGGTCAGCACCTACAATGAGCAGTTCTTC
-,TRBD2,TRBV7-9,TRBJ2-1,CASSTPGGDGEQFF,TGTGCCAGCAGCACCCCCGGGGGGGATGGTGAGCAGTTCTTC
-,TRBD2,TRBV25-1,TRBJ2-1,CASSEPSSGGGQFF,TGTGCCAGCAGTGAACCATCTAGCGGTGGGGGGCAGTTCTTC
-,-,TRBV6-5,TRBJ1-1,CASSYGGSEAFF,TGTGCCAGCAGTTACGGAGGCAGCGAAGCTTTCTTT
-,TRBD1,TRBV18,TRBJ2-7,CASSPDRAGREIEQYF,TGTGCCAGCTCACCTGACAGGGCAGGACGAGAAATCGAGCAGTACTTC
-,-,TRBV4-1,TRBJ1-4,CASSRVGVDEKLFF,TGCGCCAGCAGCCGGGTAGGGGTAGATGAAAAACTGTTTTTT
-,-,TRBV27,TRBJ1-1,CASSLRVSSEAFF,TGTGCCAGCAGTCTCAGGGTGAGTTCTGAAGCTTTCTTT
-,-,TRBV9,TRBJ1-2,CASSAPAGGDGYTF,TGTGCCAGCAGCGCCCCCGCCGGGGGGGATGGCTACACCTTC
-,TRBD1,TRBV6-5,TRBJ1-5,CASSYLGTASNQPQHF,TGTGCCAGCAGTTACTTAGGGACAGCTTCCAATCAGCCCCAGCATTTT
few,TRBD2,TRBV9,TRBJ2-3,CASSVDRGGLTQYF,TGTGCCAGCAGCGTAGATCGGGGGGGCTTAACGCAGTATTTT
-,TRBD2,TRBV5-1,TRBJ2-3,CASSVGNIGGDTQYF,TGCGCCAGCAGCGTCGGTAACATCGGGGGGGATACGCAGTATTTT
-,-,TRBV5-1,TRBJ2-2,CASSFAEVIGELFF,TGCGCCAGCAGTTTTGCGGAGGTTATCGGGGAGCTGTTTTTT
-,TRBD1,TRBV19,TRBJ1-4,CASSIGGTAEKLFF,TGTGCCAGTAGTATAGGGGGGACAGCTGAAAAACTGTTTTTT
-,TRBD1,TRBV7-9,TRBJ2-1,CASSPDRITYNEQFF,TGTGCCAGCAGCCCGGACAGGATCACCTACAATGAGCAGTTCTTC
few,TRBD2,TRBV29-1,TRBJ2-3,CSVSSGASTDTQYF,TGCAGCGTTAGTAGCGGGGCTAGCACAGATACGCAGTATTTT
once,-,TRBV15,TRBJ2-7,CATSRVGAGVFYEQYF,TGTGCCACCAGCAGAGTAGGGGCAGGGGTTTTCTACGAGCAGTACTTC
-,-,TRBV4-3,TRBJ2-3,CASSQEYVGVKASTDTQYF,TGCGCCAGCAGCCAAGAGTACGTCGGGGTTAAGGCTAGCACAGATACGCAGTATTTT
-,TRBD1,TRBV4-2,TRBJ2-2,CASSQGDREGGELFF,TGTGCCAGCAGCCAAGGGGACAGGGAAGGCGGGGAGCTGTTTTTT
-,-,TRBV18,TRBJ2-1,CASLQGNEQFF,TGTGCCAGTTTACAGGGAAATGAGCAGTTCTTC
-,TRBD1,TRBV5-4,TRBJ2-2,CASSPPTGGSGELFF,TGTGCCAGCAGCCCCCCGACAGGGGGTTCCGGGGAGCTGTTTTTT
-,-,TRBV5-1,TRBJ2-4,CASSLAYRGAMNIQYF,TGCGCCAGCAGCTTGGCCTATCGCGGGGCAATGAACATTCAGTACTTC
-,TRBD2,TRBV2,TRBJ2-7,CASSGGSSYEQYF,TGTGCCAGCAGTGGCGGGAGCTCCTACGAGCAGTACTTC
-,-,TRBV7-2,TRBJ1-4,CASSADKGRAQLDQVF,TGTGCCAGCAGCGCCGACAAGGGCAGGGCGCAGCTCGATCAGGTCTTT
-,-,TRBV6-5,TRBJ2-7,CASSARPSDEQYF,TGTGCCAGCAGCGCACGCCCGAGCGACGAGCAGTACTTC
once,-,TRBV2,TRBJ1-4,CASSVTPGHTIF,TGTGCCAGCAGCGTTACTCCGGGACACACAATTTTT
-,-,TRBV7-9,TRBJ1-2,CASSLGQVYGYTF,TGTGCCAGCAGCTTGGGGCAAGTCTATGGCTACACCTTC
-,-,TRBV12-5,TRBJ1-5,CASGYGGFQPQHF,TGTGCTAGTGGATACGGCGGCTTTCAGCCCCAGCATTTT
-,-,TRBV5-4,TRBJ1-2,CASSFQEWYGYTF,TGTGCCAGCAGCTTCCAGGAATGGTATGGCTACACCTTC
-,TRBD2,TRBV27,TRBJ2-3,CASLSGNGRHGSTDTQYF,TGTGCCAGCCTTTCAGGTAACGGGAGGCACGGAAGCACAGATACGCAGTATTTT
-,TRBD2,TRBV2,TRBJ2-3,CASSELSGGRADTQYF,TGTGCCAGCAGTGAATTATCCGGTGGGAGGGCAGATACGCAGTATTTT
-,TRBD1,TRBV6-5,TRBJ1-1,CASSGTAMEAFF,TGTGCCAGCAGCGGGACAGCAATGGAAGCTTTCTTT
-,-,TRBV18,TRBJ2-7,CASSPSGNEQYF,TGTGCCAGCTCACCCTCAGGGAACGAGCAGTACTTC
-,TRBD1,TRBV6-6,TRBJ2-2,CASSATGTASTGELFF,TGTGCCAGCAGTGCTACCGGGACAGCCTCCACCGGGGAGCTGTTTTTT
once,-,TRBV5-1,TRBJ2-7,CASSSMAGTHYEQYF,TGCGCCAGCAGCTCGATGGCAGGGACACACTACGAGCAGTACTTC
-,-,TRBV5-4,TRBJ2-1,CASSFRHARLNEQFF,TGTGCCAGCAGCTTCAGACACGCTCGCCTCAATGAGCAGTTCTTC
-,TRBD1,TRBV5-1,TRBJ1-3,CASSSGQENTIYF,TGCGCCAGCAGCTCGGGACAGGAAAACACCATATATTTT
few,-,TRBV19,TRBJ1-1,CASSPRLQGGTEAFF,TGTGCCAGTAGCCCAAGGCTACAAGGCGGGACTGAAGCTTTCTTT
-,-,TRBV7-9,TRBJ2-7,CSSSLTPGEQYF,TGTTCCAGCAGCTTGACGCCGGGGGAGCAGTACTTC
-,TRBD1,TRBV5-1,TRBJ2-4,CASSLGQGGDKNIQYF,TGCGCCAGCAGCTTGGGACAGGGGGGGGACAAAAACATTCAGTACTTC